This T cell receptor (beta chain) appears in the sequencing data of a study of shared clonotypes between healthy human individuals. CDR3 length equals 14 residues. The germline V and J ends were trimmed by 2 bases and 5 bases, with 13 bases remaining between them. Germline CDR1 MNHEY, CDR2 SMNVEV (reference sequence). Data came from immunoSEQ multiplex PCR; TCRdb stores just in-frame clones and leaves some out. This sample has 600,000 to 800,000 clones, with approximately 77% found just once. All the donors were Caucasian adults who lived in Nashville, Tennessee. The chain is built from TRBV27 and TRBJ2-7, with a weak D call TRBD2 (6 bases). This TCR derives from a woman aged 30 to 39 in good health. Sequenced input: memory CD4+ T cells sorted from blood. Subset given: CD45RA-negative fraction. The chain's CDR3 is CASSLGGSFHEQYF. DNA of the CDR3: TGTGCCAGCAGTTTAGGGGGGAGTTTTCACGAGCAGTACTTC.